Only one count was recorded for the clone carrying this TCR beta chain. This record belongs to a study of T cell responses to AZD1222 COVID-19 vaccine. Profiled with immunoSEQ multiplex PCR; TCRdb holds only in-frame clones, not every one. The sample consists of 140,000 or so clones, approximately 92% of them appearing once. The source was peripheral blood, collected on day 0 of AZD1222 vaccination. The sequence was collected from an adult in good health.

The CDR3 sequence is CASSQGGSGNYGYTF. DNA of the CDR3: TGTGCCAGCAGCCAAGGCGGATCGGGAAACTATGGCTACACCTTC. V is TRBV4-2 and J is TRBJ1-2; D unclear. The CDR3 length is 15 residues. V was shortened by 1 base and J by 2 bases, with 11 bases between the two germline ends. Germline values: CDR1 LGHNA, CDR2 YNFKEQ.